Listed here are 15 T cell receptor beta chains from one sample, sequenced in a study of OX40 agonist ivuxolimab in advanced cancers. The protocol was immunoSEQ multiplex PCR, while the TCRdb copy is restricted to in-frame clones and leaves out a portion. In the table there are fewer than 35,000 clones, around 83% of which are singletons. The sample here was CD4+ or CD8+ T cells sorted from blood, taken in a trial of the OX40 agonist ivuxolimab. All receptors derive from an adult with an advanced solid tumor such as melanoma, head and neck, liver or kidney cancer.

V usage is TRBV19 and J usage is TRBJ2-1; TRBD2 matches at 11 bases. This CDR3 comprises 20 residues. With 2 bases clipped from V and 9 bases from J, the junction kept 21 bases outside the gene matches. Germline CDR1 reads LNHDA; CDR2 reads SQIVND (reference sequence). CDR3 in DNA: TGTGCCAGTAGTATATCGGCTAGCGGGGGGTCCTGGGGCCCCGTGGTTGAGCAGTTCTTC. Amino acid sequence: CASSISASGGSWGPVVEQFF.

V gene TRBV2 combines with J gene TRBJ1-1, with unresolved D. The CDR3 loop spans 13 amino acids. V gave up 7 bases and J gave up 1 base, with 10 bases separating them. Germline V gene data show CDR1 as SNHLY and CDR2 as FYNNEI. The CDR3 DNA reads TGTGCCAGCAATCAGACACCGAACACTGAAGCTTTCTTT. Its translation: CASNQTPNTEAFF. The full variable domain, completed using reference TRBV2 and TRBJ1-1, is EPEVTQTPSHQVTQMGQEVILRCVPISNHLYFYWYRQILGQKVEFLVSFYNNEISEKSEIFDDQFSVERPDGSNFTLKIRSTKLEDSAMYFCASNQTPNTEAFFGQGTRLTVV.

The J gene is TRBJ2-1, the V gene TRBV18, with 10 bases aligning to TRBD1. Losses at the gene ends were 5 bases for V and 1 base for J; bases not matched to a gene: 11. CDR1 is KGHSH, CDR2 LQKENI, per germline. This CDR3 comprises 18 residues. The CDR3, as DNA: TGTGCCAGCTCAGCCTCATTGACAGGGGGCGGTTCCTACAATGAGCAGTTCTTC. This sequence encodes CASSASLTGGGSYNEQFF.

The gene calls are TRBV7-6 and TRBJ2-5, with unresolved D. V lost 2 bases and J lost 3, with 7 bases in between. CDR3 length: 13 residues. The germline V gene encodes CDR1 SGHVS and CDR2 FNYEAQ. In nucleotides, the CDR3 is TGTGCCAGCAGCTTAAGGGTCAAAGAGACCCAGTACTTC. Translating it yields CASSLRVKETQYF.

This chain connects TRBV2 to TRBJ2-6; D might be TRBD1 (5 bases). Germline CDR1 reads SNHLY; CDR2 reads FYNNEI. Trimming removed 7 bases at V and 1 base at J, with 11 bases between. This CDR3 comprises 15 residues. The CDR3 bases are TGTGCCAGCAAGCCAGGGATATCTGGGGCCAACGTCCTGACTTTC. Translation: CASKPGISGANVLTF.

This clone was recorded a few times. The CDR3 here is CATSRGHGNSPLHF. CDR3 in DNA: TGTGCCACCAGCAGGGGACACGGGAATTCACCCCTCCACTTT. The chain recombines TRBV15 with TRBJ1-6; D is possibly TRBD1 (6 bases). V was cut by 3 bases and J by 7 bases, with 10 bases left in between. From germline, CDR1 is LNHNV and CDR2 YYDKDF (reference sequence). The CDR3 covers 14 residues.

The V gene is TRBV10-3, the J gene TRBJ1-5; the D is unclear. The CDR3 extends over 12 amino acids. The V gene lost 3 bases and the J gene lost 4 bases, with 4 bases spanning the gap. Germline CDR1 ENHRY, CDR2 SYGVKD. CDR3 in amino acids: CAISDFNQPQHF. The CDR3 DNA sequence: TGTGCCATCAGTGATTTTAATCAGCCCCAGCATTTT.

The chain carries TRBV5-1 and TRBJ2-1, with D tentatively TRBD1 (6 bases). Looked up from germline, CDR1 is SGHRS and CDR2 is YFSETQ. The CDR3 covers 13 residues. V was clipped by 5 bases and J by 6 bases, with 12 bases between them. For the CDR3, the DNA is TGCGCCAGCAGGGACAGTGGTGGCAATGAGCAGTTCTTC. Amino acid sequence: CASRDSGGNEQFF.

This clone was counted a single time. The chain uses TRBV2 and TRBJ1-5, with D perhaps TRBD1 (6 bases). In germline, CDR1 is SNHLY, CDR2 FYNNEI. Trimming shortened V by 6 bases and J by 0 bases, and 9 bases separated the two germline ends. CDR3 length: 14 residues. The CDR3 spells CASRSDSSNQPQHF. DNA of the CDR3: TGTGCCAGCAGGTCGGACAGTAGCAATCAGCCCCAGCATTTT.

The gene calls are TRBV19 and TRBJ1-2, with 12 bases identical to TRBD1. Germline CDR1 is LNHDA and CDR2 is SQIVND (reference sequence). There are 16 residues in the CDR3. Germline trimming cut 6 bases from V and 2 bases from J; bases unmatched to any gene: 7. The CDR3 DNA sequence: TGTGCCAGTAGAAACCGGGACAGGGGGCTGAACTATGGCTACACCTTC. Its translation is CASRNRDRGLNYGYTF.

The chain joins TRBV5-1 to TRBJ1-6; possible D gene TRBD1, 5 bases. The CDR3 extends over 13 amino acids. V was cut by 0 bases and J by 7 bases, with 5 bases left in between. Germline-derived CDR1 and CDR2 are SGHRS and YFSETQ. CDR3 bases: TGCGCCAGCAGCTTGGGGGGGAATTCACCCCTCCACTTT. The encoded protein is CASSLGGNSPLHF.

The count of this clone is one. The rearrangement joins TRBV6-1 to TRBJ2-7, with D uncertain. Germline CDR1 MNHNS, CDR2 SASEGT. The ends were cut back, 7 bases at V and 3 bases at J, with 13 bases in the middle. The CDR3 has 13 amino acids. The CDR3 bases are TGTGCCAGCATTTCGATGGCCGGCTACGAGCAGTACTTC. Translating it yields CASISMAGYEQYF.

The chain is built from TRBV4-1 and TRBJ2-7; 10 bases line up with TRBD1. Germline V gene sequence: CDR1 MGHRA, CDR2 YSYEKL. Germline trimming cut 5 bases from V and 6 bases from J; bases unmatched to any gene: 7. The CDR3 sequence is 14 residues long. CDR3 bases: TGCGCCAGCAGCGTCCGGGACAGGGGTTTCGAGCAGTACTTC. Protein product: CASSVRDRGFEQYF.

The chain uses TRBV6-1 and TRBJ2-7; 7 nucleotides line up with TRBD1. After removal of 1 base from V and 2 bases from J, the junction contained 5 bases not matched to a gene. CDR3 length: 15 residues. The germline gives CDR1 MNHNS, CDR2 SASEGT. CDR3 amino acids: CASSEVGTVTYEQYF. The CDR3 DNA is TGTGCCAGCAGTGAAGTCGGGACAGTCACCTACGAGCAGTACTTC.

This chain joins TRBV19 and TRBJ1-5; no clear D. The CDR3 contains 16 residues. The V and J ends lost 6 bases and 2 bases respectively, with 17 bases between them. Germline loops: CDR1 LNHDA, CDR2 SQIVND (reference sequence). CDR3 coding DNA: TGTGCCAGTAGCTTCCTCCCCCACCCTGGCAATCAGCCCCAGCATTTT. Translation gives CASSFLPHPGNQPQHF.